This is a list of T cell receptor beta chains from one sample in a study of blood T cell repertoires in COVID-19. The method was immunoSEQ multiplex PCR; TCRdb's version includes in-frame clones alone and lacks a portion of them. The sample includes fewer than 200,000 clones, 82% of them seen just once. Sequencing input: PBMCs or T cells enriched from blood (not recorded which). These receptors were collected from a man between 60 and 70 years old who had recovered from COVID-19. Each CDR3 is given with its conserved first and last residue. A D gene is named only where the DNA matches it firmly. Only part of the rows carry a size: once, few, many, or a class if the clone is expanded.

j_call: TRBJ2-5; d_call: .; clone_size: .; v_call: TRBV30; cdr3_nt: TGTGCCTGGAGTGTACAGGGCAGTAAAGAGACCCAGTACTTC; cdr3_aa: CAWSVQGSKETQYF
j_call: TRBJ1-1; d_call: TRBD1; clone_size: .; v_call: TRBV7-8; cdr3_nt: TGTGCCAGCAGCCCTGGACAGGGGGTAAACACTGAAGCTTTCTTT; cdr3_aa: CASSPGQGVNTEAFF
j_call: TRBJ2-3; d_call: .; clone_size: .; v_call: TRBV13; cdr3_nt: TGTGCCAGCAGCTTACCCCGGGGATCCACAGATACGCAGTATTTT; cdr3_aa: CASSLPRGSTDTQYF
j_call: TRBJ1-6; d_call: TRBD1; clone_size: once; v_call: TRBV28; cdr3_nt: TGTGCCAGCAGACCGGGACAGGGCGCTTCACCCCTCCACTTT; cdr3_aa: CASRPGQGASPLHF
j_call: TRBJ2-1; d_call: .; clone_size: .; v_call: TRBV6-2/TRBV6-3; cdr3_nt: TGTGCCAGCAGTTACTCGATCAGTAAGCAGTTCTTC; cdr3_aa: CASSYSISKQFF
j_call: TRBJ1-2; d_call: TRBD1; clone_size: .; v_call: TRBV30; cdr3_nt: TGTGCCTTCTCCACCGGGACAGGGTTTTACTATGGCTACACCTTC; cdr3_aa: CAFSTGTGFYYGYTF
j_call: TRBJ1-1; d_call: TRBD1; clone_size: .; v_call: TRBV5-6; cdr3_nt: TGTGCCAGCAGCTCCCTTGCAGGACAGGGGGCGCGGGGGACTGAAGCTTTCTTT; cdr3_aa: CASSSLAGQGARGTEAFF
j_call: TRBJ2-7; d_call: .; clone_size: .; v_call: TRBV18; cdr3_nt: TGTGCCAGCTCACCGAGTCTAGGAGGGTCCTACGAGCAGTACTTC; cdr3_aa: CASSPSLGGSYEQYF
j_call: TRBJ2-7; d_call: .; clone_size: .; v_call: TRBV7-8; cdr3_nt: TGTGCCAGCAGCTTAGCAGGAGGGACCTACGAGCAATACTTC; cdr3_aa: CASSLAGGTYEQYF
j_call: TRBJ2-5; d_call: .; clone_size: once; v_call: TRBV6-6; cdr3_nt: TGTGCCAGCAGTTACTCGAGGGGGACCGCCCAAGAGACCCAGTACTTC; cdr3_aa: CASSYSRGTAQETQYF
j_call: TRBJ2-3; d_call: TRBD2; clone_size: .; v_call: TRBV5-4; cdr3_nt: TGTGCCAGCAGTTCCCGGACTAGCGCAAGCACAGATACGCAGTATTTT; cdr3_aa: CASSSRTSASTDTQYF
j_call: TRBJ2-7; d_call: .; clone_size: few; v_call: TRBV7-2; cdr3_nt: TGTGCCAGCAGCTCTCCCGGCAGGGCCTACGAGCAGTACTTC; cdr3_aa: CASSSPGRAYEQYF
j_call: TRBJ1-2; d_call: .; clone_size: .; v_call: TRBV3-1/TRBV3-2; cdr3_nt: TGTGCCAGCAGCCAAGATCGGCGGCAGTTAGACGCTAACTATGGCTACACCTTC; cdr3_aa: CASSQDRRQLDANYGYTF
j_call: TRBJ2-3; d_call: .; clone_size: .; v_call: TRBV29-1; cdr3_nt: TGCAGCGTTGAAGATCCTCTCAATTTGGGCCACACAGATACGCAGTATTTT; cdr3_aa: CSVEDPLNLGHTDTQYF